These 17 T cell receptor beta chains originate from one sample sequenced in a study of CD8 T cells in Susac syndrome. Random hexamers were used to reverse transcribe 0.5 to 1 ug of RNA. MiXCR, applied by TCRdb to the immunoSEQ multiplex PCR reads, yields one record per CDR3 protein. Altogether about 240,000 distinct CDR3 sequences are present, 90% to 96% being singletons, with the ten largest covering approximately 0.094%. Sequenced: CD4+ T cells from PBMCs. These receptor sequences come from a human donor with Susac syndrome.

The J gene is TRBJ2-2, the V gene TRBV3-1; a weak D match, TRBD1 (5 bases). The V gene's germline CDR1 is LGHDT and CDR2 YNNKEL (reference sequence). V lost 4 bases, J lost 7 bases, and 10 bases lay in between. The length of the CDR3 is 13 residues. In DNA form, the CDR3 reads TGTGCCAGCAGCCTTCTCCAGGGCGGGGAGCTGTTTTTT. Translated, it gives CASSLLQGGELFF.

This rearrangement joins TRBV11-1 to TRBJ2-7; 7 nucleotides match TRBD2. The CDR3 sequence is 17 residues long. Germline CDR1 reads SGHAT; CDR2 reads FQDESV (reference sequence). Trimming at V came to 4 bases and at J to 6 bases, leaving 18 bases not matched to a gene. CDR3 amino acids: CASSSLPIGGSGGEQYF. The CDR3 DNA is TGTGCCAGCAGCTCCCTCCCGATCGGGGGGTCGGGCGGCGAGCAGTACTTC.

The chain combines TRBV19 with TRBJ1-1, with no clear D. CDR1 is LNHDA, CDR2 SQIVND, per germline (reference sequence). The ends were cut back, 5 bases at V and 0 bases at J, with 7 bases in the middle. This CDR3 is built from 13 residues. The chain's CDR3 is CASSLFLNTEAFF. The DNA of the CDR3 is TGTGCCAGTAGTCTTTTTCTGAACACTGAAGCTTTCTTT.

The chain has TRBV4-1 and TRBJ2-6; TRBD1 matches at 11 bases. Losses at the gene ends were 0 bases for V and 4 bases for J; bases not matched to a gene: 8. The CDR3 runs to 19 residues. CDR1 is MGHRA, CDR2 YSYEKL, per germline. CDR3 sequence: CASSQDRGQGAQGANVLTF. The CDR3 nucleotides are TGCGCCAGCAGCCAAGACCGCGGACAGGGGGCGCAAGGGGCCAACGTCCTGACTTTC.

The chain is built from TRBV20-1 and TRBJ2-5; D is perhaps TRBD2 (5 bases). Trimming pared 5 bases from V and 5 bases from J, leaving 18 bases between. This CDR3 has 14 residues. Looked up from germline, CDR1 is DFQATT and CDR2 is SNEGSKA (reference sequence). CDR3 coding DNA: TGCAGTGCTGAAAGAGGGAGACTGGGGGAGACCCAGTACTTC. This encodes CSAERGRLGETQYF.

This chain joins TRBV11-2 and TRBJ2-7, with D possibly matching TRBD1 (5 bases). The CDR3 runs to 14 residues. Germline lookup yields CDR1 SGHAT and CDR2 FQNNGV. V lost 5 bases and J 3 bases, leaving 14 bases between the germline ends. The CDR3 protein is CASSLGLPGYEQYF. Written as DNA, the CDR3 is TGTGCCAGCAGCCTGGGGCTGCCAGGCTACGAGCAGTACTTC.

This sequence joins TRBV12-3 or TRBV12-4 and TRBJ2-1, with D perhaps TRBD2 (6 bases). This CDR3 spans 12 amino acids. V lost 8 bases and J lost 5, with 10 bases in between. CDR3 sequence: CASLRGNNEQFF. The CDR3 coding sequence is TGTGCCAGCCTGCGGGGAAACAATGAGCAGTTCTTC.

J is TRBJ2-7 and V is TRBV14; no clear D. Germline V gene sequence: CDR1 SGHDN, CDR2 FVKESK. This CDR3 region has 12 residues. V lost 3 bases and J 6 bases, leaving 9 bases between the germline ends. The CDR3 DNA follows: TGTGCCAGCAGCCAGGTATCGGGCGAGCAGTACTTC. Residues: CASSQVSGEQYF. Based on the CDR3 plus reference TRBV14 and TRBJ2-7, the full variable domain is EAGVTQFPSHSVIEKGQTVTLRCDPISGHDNLYWYRRVMGKEIKFLLHFVKESKQDESGMPNNRFLAERTGGTYSTLKVQPAELEDSGVYFCASSQVSGEQYFGPGTRLTVT.

The chain is built from TRBV28 and TRBJ1-2, with 7 nucleotides matching TRBD1. This CDR3 is 12 amino acids long. V shed 8 bases, J shed 4 bases, and the junction held 4 bases outside the gene matches. CDR1 is MDHEN, CDR2 SYDVKM, per germline. The CDR3 sequence: CASLGTAYGYTF. CDR3 in DNA: TGTGCCAGCCTCGGGACAGCCTATGGCTACACCTTC.

This clonotype is a singleton in its sample. The chain carries TRBV7-9 and TRBJ2-5, with D perhaps assigned TRBD1 or TRBD2 (5 bases each). V shed 4 bases and J shed 11 bases, with 20 bases lying between them. The CDR3 spans 14 residues. Germline CDR1 reads SEHNR; CDR2 reads FQNEAQ (reference sequence). Here the CDR3 reads CASSYFTVGGGQYF. CDR3 DNA sequence: TGTGCCAGCAGCTATTTCACCGTTGGTGGGGGTCAGTACTTC. The variable domain in full, with the rest retrieved from reference TRBV7-9 and TRBJ2-5, is DTGVSQNPRHKITKRGQNVTFRCDPISEHNRLYWYRQTLGQGPEFLTYFQNEAQLEKSRLLSDRFSAERPKGSFSTLEIQRTEQGDSAMYLCASSYFTVGGGQYFGPGTRLLVL.

This clonotype was seen only once. The genes are TRBV29-1 and TRBJ2-5; 7 bases are shared with TRBD1. Germline-derived CDR1 and CDR2 are SQVTM and ANQGSEA. The CDR3 totals 13 residues. CDR3 bases: TGCACCGGACGTCGGACAGGTTATGAGACCCAGTACTTC. Amino acids: CTGRRTGYETQYF. The variable domain in full, with the rest retrieved from reference TRBV29-1 and TRBJ2-5, is SAVISQKPSRDICQRGTSLTIQCQVDSQVTMMFWYRQQPGQSLTLIATANQGSEATYESGFVIDKFPISRPNLTFSTLTVSNMSPEDSSIYLCTGRRTGYETQYFGPGTRLLVL.

The chain uses TRBV12-3 or TRBV12-4 and TRBJ2-1; the match to TRBD2 covers 12 bases. Trimming at V came to 5 bases and at J to 0 bases, leaving 8 bases not matched to a gene. The CDR3 is 18 amino acids. Written as DNA, the CDR3 is TGTGCCAGCAGTCCCTATACTAGCGGGGGGAGCTCCTACAATGAGCAGTTCTTC. Encoded protein: CASSPYTSGGSSYNEQFF.

V is TRBV7-8 and J is TRBJ2-5; D possibly corresponds to TRBD2 (6 bases). From germline, CDR1 is SGHVS and CDR2 FQNEAQ. This CDR3 is built from 14 residues. The V gene lost 5 bases and the J gene lost 5 bases, with 15 bases spanning the gap. The CDR3 sequence is CASSTGPGGETQYF. The CDR3 DNA reads as TGTGCCAGCAGCACCGGACCCGGAGGGGAGACCCAGTACTTC.

This clonotype appeared once. The chain has TRBV2 and TRBJ2-5; 7 bases map to TRBD2. The germline V gene has CDR1 SNHLY and CDR2 FYNNEI. J was trimmed by 4 bases and V by 5 bases; bases with no gene match: 10. There are 15 residues in the CDR3. CDR3 nucleotide sequence: TGTGCCAGCAGTACCTCGGCGGGAGCGGGAGAGACCCAGTACTTC. Its protein product is CASSTSAGAGETQYF.

The chain employs TRBV15 and TRBJ2-3, with D perhaps matching TRBD2 (6 bases). Trimming took off 2 bases at V and 0 bases at J, with 12 bases between the two ends. The CDR3 runs to 16 residues. From germline, CDR1 is LNHNV and CDR2 YYDKDF (reference sequence). CDR3 nucleotide sequence: TGTGCCACCAGCAGATCCGGAGGGTTTAGCACAGATACGCAGTATTTT. This sequence encodes CATSRSGGFSTDTQYF.

The V gene is TRBV6-4, the J gene TRBJ1-2; D possibly corresponds to TRBD1 (5 bases). Germline V gene sequence: CDR1 MRHNA, CDR2 SNTAGT. The CDR3 runs to 15 residues. V shed 6 bases and J shed 5 bases, with 19 bases lying between them. The CDR3 sequence: CASSTAAGQGYGYTF. Written as DNA, the CDR3 is TGTGCCAGCAGCACCGCAGCCGGGCAGGGTTATGGCTACACCTTC.

V is TRBV20-1 and J is TRBJ2-7; D unresolved. The V gene's germline CDR1 is DFQATT and CDR2 SNEGSKA (reference sequence). CDR3 size: 15 residues. V was shortened by 3 bases and J by 4 bases, with 19 bases between the two germline ends. The CDR3 bases are TGCAGTGCTAGTTACTTCGGGCAAGAGACTTACGAGCAGTACTTC. Its protein is CSASYFGQETYEQYF.